These T cell receptor beta chains were read from a single sample in a study of blood T cell repertoires in COVID-19. The repertoire was sequenced with immunoSEQ multiplex PCR; TCRdb's copy has only in-frame clones and lacks some. Altogether tens of thousands of clones are present, 87% being singletons, with the ten largest covering 22%. Sequenced sample: peripheral blood. The receptor set was obtained from a woman older than 75 with COVID-19, enrolled during active disease. Each CDR3 is given with its conserved first and last residue. Each record gives: clone size, V gene, D gene, J gene, CDR3 protein, CDR3 DNA. The D gene is left open where the match is weak. A row's size may be missing; if present it is once, few, many or a size class.

-	TRBV5-1	-	TRBJ2-1	CASRNPGEEQFF	TGCGCCAGCAGAAACCCAGGGGAGGAGCAGTTCTTC
-	TRBV2	TRBD1	TRBJ2-2	CASSEAGQYTGELFF	TGTGCCAGCAGTGAAGCGGGACAGTACACCGGGGAGCTGTTTTTT
once	TRBV7-9	TRBD2	TRBJ2-5	CASSLEAGGQETQYF	TGTGCCAGCAGCTTAGAGGCGGGGGGGCAAGAGACCCAGTACTTC
-	TRBV12-5	TRBD2	TRBJ2-1	CASGRSGGADEQFF	TGTGCTAGTGGACGTAGCGGGGGGGCCGATGAGCAGTTCTTC
-	TRBV13	-	TRBJ2-7	CASSTRTASYEQYF	TGTGCCAGCAGCACCAGGACAGCCTCCTACGAGCAGTACTTC
-	TRBV24-1	TRBD2	TRBJ2-5	CATSEPTSGQETQYF	TGTGCCACCAGTGAGCCTACTAGCGGCCAAGAGACCCAGTACTTC
-	TRBV10-3	-	TRBJ1-1	CAISQNTEAFF	TGTGCCATCTCACAGAACACTGAAGCTTTCTTT
-	TRBV5-4	TRBD1	TRBJ1-2	CASIPRQGARGYTF	TGTGCCAGCATCCCTCGACAGGGGGCGCGGGGCTACACCTTC
-	TRBV5-4	-	TRBJ1-2	CASSVGLDYGYTF	TGTGCCAGCAGCGTGGGGCTTGACTATGGCTACACCTTC
-	TRBV7-8	TRBD2	TRBJ2-3	CASSNPAGRTDTQYF	TGTGCCAGCAGCAACCCAGCGGGACGCACAGATACGCAGTATTTT
few	TRBV7-2	TRBD2	TRBJ2-1	CASSPAGLAGGNEQFF	TGTGCCAGCAGCCCAGCGGGCTTAGCGGGGGGGAATGAGCAGTTCTTC
few	TRBV10-1	-	TRBJ2-7	CASSESGTSSYEQYF	TGCGCCAGCAGTGAGTCGGGCACGAGCTCCTACGAGCAGTACTTC
-	TRBV3-1/TRBV3-2	TRBD2	TRBJ2-7	CASSQAAGAYEQYF	TGTGCCAGCAGCCAGGCTGCGGGAGCCTACGAGCAGTACTTC
-	TRBV5-1	-	TRBJ2-5	CASSPSQAETQYF	TGCGCCAGCAGCCCCTCGCAGGCCGAGACCCAGTACTTC
-	TRBV9	TRBD2	TRBJ2-3	CASSARGGTSTDTQYF	TGTGCCAGCAGCGCTCGCGGGGGGACGAGCACAGATACGCAGTATTTT
-	TRBV6-1	TRBD1	TRBJ1-2	CASSEGVRGAYGYTF	TGTGCCAGCAGTGAAGGAGTCAGGGGGGCCTATGGCTACACCTTC